One T cell receptor (beta chain) is described in this entry. Its antigen is unknown. Germline values: CDR1 LNHNV, CDR2 YYDKDF (reference sequence). The V gene lost 0 bases and the J gene lost 1 base, with 16 bases spanning the gap. The CDR3 covers 18 residues. This sample was taken from a study of type 1 and type 2 diabetes patients. Points from the study as a whole: Both CD4+ and CD8+ type 2 diabetes repertoires showed significantly higher diversity than type 1.

Amplification started from genomic DNA. A primer set of 30 forward and 13 reverse primers amplified the CDR3. TCRdb re-analysed the multiplex PCR reads in MiXCR, keeping a single row per CDR3 protein. Seen here are 250,000 or so distinct CDR3 sequences, 47% observed once, and the top ten hold roughly 13%. This TCR came from a man younger than 30 with type 2 diabetes. The sample was peripheral blood mononuclear cells (PBMCs). This chain links TRBV15 with TRBJ2-4; D unresolved. The CDR3 sequence: CATSRDRTDGWAKNIQYF. DNA of the CDR3: TGTGCCACCAGCAGAGATAGGACGGACGGGTGGGCCAAAAACATTCAGTACTTC.